This TCR beta chain came from a study of blood T cell repertoires in COVID-19. Across the study: Both acute and convalescent COVID-19 samples were obtained from the United States, Italy and Spain. T cells, B-cell-depleted T cells, or PBMCs supplied cDNA or gDNA.

TCRdb's copy holds only in-frame clones and misses some; the assay was immunoSEQ multiplex PCR. Here the sample spans under 150,000 clones, approximately 87% being singletons. Each participant's cohort was designated according to participant-reported clinical history. CDR1 and CDR2 (germline): LNHDA, SQIVND (reference sequence). V lost 6 bases to trimming and J lost 2 bases; unmatched junction nucleotides: 1. This CDR3 is built from 12 residues. The TCR originated in a middle-aged man in a cohort exposed to, infected with or recovered from COVID-19 (not recorded which). The rearrangement uses TRBV19 and TRBJ2-7; 7 bases map to TRBD2. Sequenced sample: PBMCs or T cells enriched from blood (not recorded which). The CDR3, as DNA: TGTGCCAGTAGGGGGGGGACCTACGAGCAGTACTTC. Protein: CASRGGTYEQYF.